What follows is one T cell receptor beta chain and its context. This clone was seen once. Its specific antigen is unknown. Base qualities were left out, and no much larger clone turns up one base away. The CDR3, cysteine through phenylalanine, is 15 amino acids long. This entry keeps only the CDR3 DNA: 45 bases, framed from base 1. Taken from the germline V gene (reference sequence), the CDR1 and CDR2 loops are GTSNPN and SVGIG. Trimming takes 1 base from V and 0 bases from J, and the germline ends sit 10 bases apart. The sample is drawn from a study of T cell responses to AZD1222 COVID-19 vaccine (dated by TCRdb to the early 2020s). Regarding the research as a whole: AZD1222 recipients given second doses at about 4 weeks or at about 12 weeks were pooled, since spike-specific TCR depth and breadth were not found to differ between the two schedules. Trial participants were enrolled by age into 18-55, 56-69 and 70-plus year subgroups, with 148, 28 and 57 TCR-sequenced participants respectively. A total of around 240 trial participants underwent TCR sequencing, of whom roughly 210 received two doses of AZD1222 and about 25 received two doses of the MenACWY control vaccine.

Findings and caveats that apply to the study as a whole: After two AZD1222 doses, both the breadth and the depth of spike-specific TCRs were significantly higher than at day 0 and than in MenACWY recipients. In the small 56-69-year group, the increase in depth fell short of significance, most likely because of low power. Nearly half of unique spike-specific TCRs reportedly recognized epitopes outside regions mutated in the B.1.351 and B.1.1.7 variants. Only five to seven AZD1222 recipients were SARS-CoV-2 seropositive at baseline, limiting conclusions about previously exposed vaccinees. Participants were mostly white British and included more females than males, and it was suggested by the authors that clonal diversity may have been underestimated. The whole spike protein was spanned by vaccine-associated CD4 TCRs, and dominant responses were seen in regions 160-218 and 743-854. Because no day 14 peak-response samples were available, the repertoires could be characterized only after the peak T cell response.

Reading the label with the study, this specimen's time point is: baseline before first vaccination. Vaccinee samples came from UK trials COV001 and COV002, including a single-blind randomized controlled phase 2/3 trial of AZD1222 (ChAdOx1 nCoV-19) in healthy adults. Trial participant PBMC samples were collected at day 0 and day 28 after the second dose for TCRbeta chain sequencing. The CDR3 regions of human TCRbeta chains were subjected to immunosequencing. The authors' analysis ran thus. TCRs in the repertoires were compared against a reference library of SARS-CoV-2-specific TCRs that had been generated with the MIRA antigen-specificity platform. Breadth was defined as the fraction of unique TCRs that were SARS-CoV-2-associated. Depth was defined as the fraction of total T cells that were SARS-CoV-2-associated. Each spike-specific TCR was assigned to its reactive spike region and to a CD4 or CD8 class using the MIRA data. Log10-transformed breadth and depth values were compared by one-way ANOVA with Sidak's multiple comparisons tests. Imported from immuneACCESS, the table was reduced by TCRdb to in-frame sequences with V and J called. These copies leave out some clones; in studies compared against another copy, an unresolved V gene accounts for under half, and the cause of the remainder is not known. V, J and clone size derive from that table, while D and trimming were established from the DNA sequence. Within this sample are 75,000 to 100,000 clones, with around 94% of them counted one time only. The top ten hold roughly 13% of the sample.

The sequence derives from an adult in good health. The specimen comprised peripheral blood, sampled on day 0 of AZD1222 vaccination. Recombination connected TRBV30 to TRBJ2-4; TRBD2 could be the D gene, as 5 bases match. The DNA sequence is TGTGCCTGGAGTGAAGGGAGTTTAGCCAAAAACATTCAGTACTTC. Its coded protein is CAWSEGSLAKNIQYF.